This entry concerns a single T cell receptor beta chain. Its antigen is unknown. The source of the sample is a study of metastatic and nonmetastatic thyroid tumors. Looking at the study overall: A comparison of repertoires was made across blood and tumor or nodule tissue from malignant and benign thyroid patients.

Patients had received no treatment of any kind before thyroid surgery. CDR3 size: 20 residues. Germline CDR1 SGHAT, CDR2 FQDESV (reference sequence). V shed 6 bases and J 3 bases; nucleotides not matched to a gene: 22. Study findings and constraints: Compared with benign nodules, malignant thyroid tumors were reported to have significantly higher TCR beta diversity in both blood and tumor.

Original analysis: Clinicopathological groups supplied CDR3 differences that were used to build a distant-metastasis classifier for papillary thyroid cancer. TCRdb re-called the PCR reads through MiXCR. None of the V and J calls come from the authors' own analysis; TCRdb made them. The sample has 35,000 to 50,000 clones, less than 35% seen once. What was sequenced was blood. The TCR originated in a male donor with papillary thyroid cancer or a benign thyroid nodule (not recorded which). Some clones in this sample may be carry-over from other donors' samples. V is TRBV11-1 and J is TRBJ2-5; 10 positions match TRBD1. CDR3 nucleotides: TGTGCCAGCAGAGACAACCGGGACAGGGGCGGGAGCGGGAGAAAAGAGACCCAGTACTTC. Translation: CASRDNRDRGGSGRKETQYF.